The following is a T cell receptor (beta chain) sequence with its context. Trimming removed 4 bases from V and 6 bases from J; junction bases left unmatched: 3. The CDR3 loop spans 15 amino acids. The germline CDR1 and CDR2 sequences are SGHAT and FQNNGV. In the authors' workflow: Estimated nucleated cell counts came from reference gene primer amplification. The protocol was immunoSEQ multiplex PCR, while the TCRdb copy is restricted to in-frame clones and leaves out a portion. D and trimming come from the DNA, and the V and J calls and clone size come from that table. The profile shows over 90,000 clones, 90% of them singletons. These data belong to a study of blood T cell repertoires in COVID-19.

The source is a man aged 45-65 years with acute or convalescent COVID-19. The rearrangement joins TRBV11-2 to TRBJ2-1; 13 bases are shared with TRBD2. The sample was peripheral blood. The chain's CDR3 is CASSSGLAGTNEQFF. In DNA form, the CDR3 reads TGTGCCAGCAGCTCGGGACTAGCGGGGACCAATGAGCAGTTCTTC.